This entry lists 2 T cell receptor beta chains sequenced from one sample in a study of blood T cell repertoires in COVID-19. Clones were sequenced by immunoSEQ multiplex PCR, and TCRdb holds only the in-frame ones, with some missing. The sample holds around 26,000 clones, almost 95% seen once. Sequencing input: peripheral blood. These receptors all stem from a human donor in a cohort sampled during active COVID-19.

The gene calls are TRBV9 and TRBJ1-3; no clear D gene. The V end was cut by 0 bases, the J end by 0 bases, with 10 bases between. The CDR3 has 16 residues. CDR1 and CDR2 (germline): SGDLS, YYNGEE. In DNA, the CDR3 is TGTGCCAGCAGCGTAGAGGTGGAGATCTCTGGAAACACCATATATTTT. Its translation is CASSVEVEISGNTIYF.

The chain combines TRBV6-5 with TRBJ1-2; TRBD1 is a possible D gene (5 bases). Germline assignment: CDR1 MNHEY and CDR2 SVGAGI. The CDR3 runs to 13 residues. Trimming removed 5 bases at V and 2 bases at J, with 9 bases between. The CDR3, as DNA: TGTGCCAGCAGTAAGACAGAGAACTATGGCTACACCTTC. This sequence encodes CASSKTENYGYTF.